The 22 T cell receptor beta chains below come from one sample, sequenced in a study of neurological immune-mediated disorders. Time point of the sample: longitudinal time-point 2. TCRdb re-derived calls from the 5' RACE reads in MiXCR, one entry per CDR3 protein. Among tens of thousands of distinct CDR3 sequences, 5% to 6% were seen once, and the ten largest hold over 6.5%. The sample comprised PBMCs. These receptors originate from an older woman with multiple sclerosis.

This clonotype showed up many times. The V call is TRBV6-1, the J call TRBJ1-1, with TRBD1 as a possible D gene (6 bases). Germline V CDR1 and CDR2: MNHNS, SASEGT. This CDR3 contains 15 residues. Trimming cost V 2 bases and J 5 bases, with 15 bases left between them. The CDR3 nucleotides read TGTGCCAGCAGTGAATCGGGGGGGCGCGGGACTGAAGCTTTCTTT. Residues: CASSESGGRGTEAFF.

This clonotype was seen only a few times. V and J are TRBV7-9 and TRBJ1-2; 8 nucleotides align to TRBD1. With V trimmed by 1 base and J by 6 bases, 4 bases remained unmatched. The length of the CDR3 is 14 residues. Germline V gene sequence: CDR1 SEHNR, CDR2 FQNEAQ (reference sequence). CDR3 sequence reads: CASSLGTGYNGYTF. DNA for the CDR3: TGTGCCAGCAGCTTAGGGACAGGGTATAATGGCTACACCTTC. The full variable domain, rest sourced from reference TRBV7-9 and TRBJ1-2, is DTGVSQNPRHKITKRGQNVTFRCDPISEHNRLYWYRQTLGQGPEFLTYFQNEAQLEKSRLLSDRFSAERPKGSFSTLEIQRTEQGDSAMYLCASSLGTGYNGYTFGSGTRLTVV.

In the case of this clonotype: A read error is possible here, since a much larger clone lies one base away. CDR3 sequence reads: CASSQGTGGPQHQHF. CDR3 sequence (DNA): TGTGCCAGCAGCCAAGGGACAGGGGGTCCTCAGCACCAGCATTTT. The chain recombines TRBV5-6 with TRBJ1-5, with 11 bases that match TRBD1. This CDR3 spans 15 amino acids. Germline V gene data show CDR1 as SGHDT and CDR2 as YYEEEE.

This clonotype appeared many times. The chain's CDR3 is CATSRDRGGNYGYTF. DNA for the CDR3: TGTGCCACCAGCAGGGACAGGGGAGGAAACTATGGCTACACCTTC. V gene TRBV15 combines with J gene TRBJ1-2; the match to TRBD1 covers 9 bases. CDR1 is LNHNV, CDR2 YYDKDF, per germline (reference sequence). V shed 3 bases, J shed 2 bases, and the junction held 4 bases outside the gene matches. This CDR3 has 15 amino acids.

At least ten counts were recorded for this clonotype. V and J are TRBV7-8 and TRBJ1-1; possibly TRBD1 for D (5 bases). Germline V lookup: CDR1 SGHVS, CDR2 FQNEAQ. The germline V and J ends were trimmed by 6 bases and 6 bases, with 14 bases remaining between them. The CDR3 extends over 13 amino acids. The CDR3 is CASRRDRPSEAFF. The CDR3 DNA reads TGTGCCAGCAGACGAGACAGACCCTCTGAAGCTTTCTTT.

In this sample, this clonotype turned up many times. V gene TRBV7-2 combines with J gene TRBJ2-5; D possibly corresponds to TRBD1 (6 bases). The V gene lost 5 bases and the J gene lost 4 bases, with 14 bases spanning the gap. From germline, CDR1 is SGHTA and CDR2 FQGNSA. The CDR3 is 14 residues long. The CDR3 sequence is CASSRGLGGETQYF. The CDR3 DNA is TGTGCCAGCAGCCGGGGATTAGGGGGAGAGACCCAGTACTTC.

This clonotype was seen at least ten times. The V gene is TRBV2, the J gene TRBJ1-5; the D is unclear. The CDR3 is 14 residues long. V was clipped by 5 bases and J by 5 bases, with 13 bases between them. Germline loops: CDR1 SNHLY, CDR2 FYNNEI. In nucleotides, the CDR3 is TGTGCCAGCAGTTCCGGGCTTCCCCATCAGCCCCAGCATTTT. It codes for CASSSGLPHQPQHF.

This clonotype appeared many times. The chain combines TRBV28 with TRBJ2-3; 7 bases match TRBD1. The germline V gene has CDR1 MDHEN and CDR2 SYDVKM. After removal of 6 bases from V and 0 bases from J, the junction contained 6 bases not matched to a gene. The CDR3 loop spans 15 amino acids. The CDR3 region is CASSQGQTSTDTQYF. CDR3 nucleotide sequence: TGTGCCAGCAGCCAGGGACAGACCAGCACAGATACGCAGTATTTT.

This clonotype was observed at least ten times. The chain links TRBV10-2 to TRBJ2-7; D gene unclear. This CDR3 is built from 12 residues. Germline CDR1 and CDR2: WSHSY and SAAADI. The V end lost 6 bases, the J end lost 0 bases, and 6 bases lay between the germline ends. CDR3 region: CASRLSSYEQYF. CDR3 sequence (DNA): TGCGCCAGCAGACTCAGCTCCTACGAGCAGTACTTC.

This clonotype was seen at least ten times. The V call is TRBV28, the J call TRBJ2-3; D is undetermined. Germline-derived CDR1 and CDR2 are MDHEN and SYDVKM. V lost 3 bases, J lost 5 bases, and 6 bases lay in between. The CDR3 contains 12 residues. The CDR3 protein is CASSLRKDTQYF. Written as DNA, the CDR3 is TGTGCCAGCAGTTTGAGGAAAGATACGCAGTATTTT.

This clonotype was seen at least ten times. V gene TRBV5-1 combines with J gene TRBJ1-2, with no clear D. The CDR3 covers 13 residues. Trimming removed 1 base at V and 6 bases at J, with 10 bases between. The germline V gene has CDR1 SGHRS and CDR2 YFSETQ. CDR3 coding DNA: TGCGCCAGCAGCTTGTTGGCCAGGAATGGCTACACCTTC. This codes for CASSLLARNGYTF.

A note on this clonotype: An end of the junction differs from the germline gene, which may be a read error. J is TRBJ2-3 and V is TRBV6-2 or TRBV6-3; perhaps TRBD1 as D (6 bases). Germline V gene data show CDR1 as MNHEY and CDR2 as SVGEGT. This CDR3 region has 14 residues. The CDR3 region is CASTARLEGDTQYF. The CDR3 DNA follows: TGTGCCAGCACCGCCCGATTAGAGGGGGATACACAGTATTTT.

This clonotype has at least ten counts. The chain is built from TRBV10-3 and TRBJ2-1, with a tentative D call TRBD2 (7 bases). The V gene's germline CDR1 is ENHRY and CDR2 SYGVKD. The CDR3 runs 12 residues. Trimming shortened V by 3 bases and J by 9 bases, and 9 bases separated the two germline ends. CDR3 DNA: TGTGCCATCAGTGACCGGGGGGCTGAGCAGTTCTTC. This sequence encodes CAISDRGAEQFF.

This clonotype was detected many times. The chain carries TRBV12-3 or TRBV12-4 and TRBJ1-5, with D perhaps matching TRBD1 (5 bases). This CDR3 has 15 amino acids. Trimming removed 8 bases at V and 3 bases at J, with 17 bases between. The CDR3 spells CASRIGAGLNQPQHF. DNA for the CDR3: TGTGCCAGCCGTATTGGGGCAGGGCTCAATCAGCCCCAGCATTTT.

This clonotype has at least ten counts. The chain combines TRBV9 with TRBJ2-3; TRBD2 agrees at 14 bases. The junction had 12 bases not matched to a gene; V was cut back by 0 bases and J by 0 bases. The CDR3 has 21 residues. Germline V lookup: CDR1 SGDLS, CDR2 YYNGEE. The CDR3 DNA reads as TGTGCCAGCAGCGTAGCCCTTTTAGGACTAGCGGGAGGAGCTAGCACAGATACGCAGTATTTT. Amino acids: CASSVALLGLAGGASTDTQYF.

This clonotype occurred many times. V usage is TRBV7-9 and J usage is TRBJ2-3, with TRBD2 matching 10 bases. V lost 7 bases, J lost 3 bases, and 1 base stayed unmatched. The germline V gene encodes CDR1 SEHNR and CDR2 FQNEAQ (reference sequence). The CDR3 runs to 13 residues. Written as DNA, the CDR3 is TGTGCCAGCAAGACTAGCGGGACAGATACGCAGTATTTT. Protein product: CASKTSGTDTQYF.

This clonotype has at least ten counts. The chain employs TRBV5-6 and TRBJ1-4; D is uncertain. The ends were cut back, 0 bases at V and 0 bases at J, with 3 bases in the middle. Germline V gene sequence: CDR1 SGHDT, CDR2 YYEEEE. This CDR3 has 14 residues. CDR3 amino acids: CASSLVATNEKLFF. The CDR3 region has the DNA TGTGCCAGCAGCTTGGTTGCAACTAATGAAAAACTGTTTTTT.

This clonotype occurred many times. The chain employs TRBV5-1 and TRBJ2-7; TRBD2 matches 9 bases. The V and J ends lost 0 bases and 2 bases, in that order; junction bases with no gene match: 6. Germline V gives CDR1 SGHRS, CDR2 YFSETQ. The CDR3 loop spans 16 amino acids. CDR3 region: CASSLVPSGATYEQYF. DNA of the CDR3: TGCGCCAGCAGCTTGGTGCCTAGCGGGGCCACCTACGAGCAGTACTTC.

This clonotype was observed many times. The chain employs TRBV28 and TRBJ2-7, with D perhaps TRBD2 (6 bases). The CDR3 loop spans 15 amino acids. Trimming pared 4 bases from V and 5 bases from J, leaving 18 bases between. CDR1 is MDHEN, CDR2 SYDVKM, per germline. The DNA of the CDR3 is TGTGCCAGCAGTTCCCCCGGGCAGGGCGGGGACGAGCAGTACTTC. This translates into CASSSPGQGGDEQYF.

This clonotype was detected many times. The chain links TRBV7-9 to TRBJ2-5; D gene uncertain. This CDR3 has 13 amino acids. Trimming pared 8 bases from V and 0 bases from J, leaving 10 bases between. In germline, CDR1 is SEHNR, CDR2 FQNEAQ (reference sequence). The CDR3 loop reads CASLTTDQETQYF. Written as DNA, the CDR3 is TGTGCCAGCCTGACGACGGACCAAGAGACCCAGTACTTC.

There are many counts of this clonotype. The V and J genes are TRBV27 and TRBJ2-7; possible D gene TRBD2, 5 bases. CDR3 length equals 14 residues. Per germline, CDR1 MNHEY and CDR2 SMNVEV (reference sequence). V lost 5 bases, J lost 1 base, and 12 bases lay in between. The CDR3 coding sequence is TGTGCCAGCAGTCTCTCCGGGGTATCCTACGAGCAGTACTTC. Protein sequence: CASSLSGVSYEQYF.

This clonotype has at least ten counts. The V gene is TRBV5-1, the J gene TRBJ2-6; D not resolved. V lost 5 bases to trimming and J lost 0 bases, with 6 bases between them. Germline CDR1 is SGHRS and CDR2 is YFSETQ. The CDR3 is 14 residues long. CDR3 residues: CASRSPSGANVLTF. CDR3 sequence (DNA): TGCGCCAGCAGAAGTCCCTCTGGGGCCAACGTCCTGACTTTC.